This TCR beta chain was recovered during a study of blood T cells in healthy people across ages. Through a sample-barcoded 5' primer and a J-beta primer mix, a second PCR was run for roughly 7 to 12 cycles. TCRdb recomputed calls from the 5' RACE reads with MiXCR, one row per CDR3 protein. The sample gives 1.5 million to 2 million distinct CDR3 sequences, roughly 32% of which show up once; 11% is in the top ten. The CDR3 sequence is 15 residues long. Trimming stripped 3 bases from V and 2 bases from J, with 13 bases between. Germline CDR1 is MNHEY and CDR2 is SMNVEV (reference sequence). The study, taken as a whole, reports: Naive T cell percentage and TCR beta diversity correlated strongly.

The people who gave samples were healthy Caucasians from Russia, aged roughly 6 to 100. Per-sample PBMC isolation yielded at least 7 million cells. Points on this clonotype: Its specificity is not known.

The V call is TRBV27, the J call TRBJ2-5; a possible D gene is TRBD2 (5 bases). This receptor was obtained from a woman aged 25 to 39 in good health. The sample comprised blood. CDR3 protein: CASSFAVSGQETQYF. Written as DNA, the CDR3 is TGTGCCAGCAGTTTCGCGGTGTCGGGACAAGAGACCCAGTACTTC.